A selection of T cell receptor beta chains follows, all from one sample in a study of T cell responses to AZD1222 COVID-19 vaccine. Profiling relied on immunoSEQ multiplex PCR, and the TCRdb table lists in-frame clones only, not all of them. The sample records about 94,000 clones, 85% being singletons. The input for sequencing was peripheral blood, taken 28 days after the second AZD1222 dose. All receptors derive from an adult who received the AZD1222 COVID-19 vaccine. Both conserved end residues are part of each CDR3. Each record gives: V gene, J gene, CDR3 protein.

V: TRBV19
J: TRBJ2-1
CDR3: CASSIGAGSGYNEQFF

V: TRBV19
J: TRBJ1-2
CDR3: CASTPSPRGSYGYTF

V: TRBV30
J: TRBJ2-6
CDR3: CAWSSGTGANVLTF

V: TRBV24-1
J: TRBJ2-1
CDR3: CATSEGFPGGNEQFF

V: TRBV3-1/TRBV3-2
J: TRBJ2-1
CDR3: CASSQEVTRLGYNEQFF

V: TRBV10-1
J: TRBJ2-3
CDR3: CASSVPTDTQYF

V: TRBV6-5
J: TRBJ1-6
CDR3: CASSYQGNSPLHF

V: TRBV6-6
J: TRBJ2-3
CDR3: CASTRWGTDTQYF

V: TRBV3-1/TRBV3-2
J: TRBJ2-7
CDR3: CASSQAGSTTPYEQYF

V: TRBV24-1
J: TRBJ2-1
CDR3: CATSDPGLAGGSEQFF

V: TRBV10-3
J: TRBJ2-1
CDR3: CAIIDPGQGYNEQFF

V: TRBV6-1
J: TRBJ2-7
CDR3: CASSDRRMESPYEQYF

V: TRBV5-6
J: TRBJ2-5
CDR3: CASSFGGGETQYF

V: TRBV28
J: TRBJ2-1
CDR3: CASSPVGLARGNEQFF

V: TRBV7-7
J: TRBJ2-3
CDR3: CASSLGLAGITDTQYF

V: TRBV11-1
J: TRBJ2-7
CDR3: CASRGQVSYEQYF

V: TRBV7-3
J: TRBJ2-3
CDR3: CASSSGGMADTQYF

V: TRBV5-4
J: TRBJ2-5
CDR3: CASSFSGETQYF

V: TRBV7-9
J: TRBJ1-6
CDR3: CASSRIKQGANSPLHF

V: TRBV28
J: TRBJ2-2
CDR3: CASSLRQGRTGELFF

V: TRBV6-5
J: TRBJ2-1
CDR3: CASRLAGGVYEQFF

V: TRBV5-1
J: TRBJ1-2
CDR3: CASSPGIPRDHYGYTF

V: TRBV12-3/TRBV12-4
J: TRBJ1-3
CDR3: CASTGVSGNTIYF

V: TRBV12-3/TRBV12-4
J: TRBJ2-7
CDR3: CASSSRLIYEQYF

V: TRBV6-2/TRBV6-3
J: TRBJ1-2
CDR3: CASSKQGNYGYTF

V: TRBV9
J: TRBJ1-6
CDR3: CASSLGGAPYNSPLHF

V: TRBV2
J: TRBJ2-3
CDR3: CASTGPPMTDTQYF

V: TRBV10-3
J: TRBJ2-5
CDR3: CAISGQNQETQYF

V: TRBV4-2
J: TRBJ2-7
CDR3: CASSQEATSGGARYEQYF

V: TRBV9
J: TRBJ1-3
CDR3: CASSGSRGSISGNTIYF

V: TRBV3-1/TRBV3-2
J: TRBJ1-1
CDR3: CASSKLQGVTEAFF

V: TRBV5-1
J: TRBJ2-1
CDR3: CASSLGGANEQFF

V: TRBV5-1
J: TRBJ1-4
CDR3: CASSKDRGFEKLFF

V: TRBV6-5
J: TRBJ1-2
CDR3: CASSYFGTDGYTF

V: TRBV28
J: TRBJ2-7
CDR3: CASSPETSGSSYEQYF